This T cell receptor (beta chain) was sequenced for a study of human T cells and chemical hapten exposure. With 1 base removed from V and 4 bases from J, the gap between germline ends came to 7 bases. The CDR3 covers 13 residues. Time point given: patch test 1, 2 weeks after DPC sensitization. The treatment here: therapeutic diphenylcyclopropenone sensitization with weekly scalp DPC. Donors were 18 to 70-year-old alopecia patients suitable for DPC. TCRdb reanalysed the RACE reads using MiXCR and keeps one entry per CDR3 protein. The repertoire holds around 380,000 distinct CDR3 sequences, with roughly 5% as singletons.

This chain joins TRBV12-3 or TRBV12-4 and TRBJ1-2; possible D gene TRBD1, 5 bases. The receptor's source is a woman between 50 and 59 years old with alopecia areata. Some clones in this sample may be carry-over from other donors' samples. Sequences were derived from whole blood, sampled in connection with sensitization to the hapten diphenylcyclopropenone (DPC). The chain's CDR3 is CASSLGTPYGYTF. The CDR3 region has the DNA TGTGCCAGCAGTTTAGGGACACCCTATGGCTACACCTTC.